The T cell receptor (beta chain) under discussion was sequenced for a study of blood T cells in healthy people across ages. Each sample provided at least 6 micrograms of extracted total RNA. Then a second PCR, running roughly 7 to 11 cycles, was carried out with a sample-barcoded 5' primer and a J-beta primer mix. TCRdb redid the calling of the 5' RACE reads with MiXCR, one entry per CDR3 protein. The data contain approximately 830,000 distinct CDR3 sequences, about 59% of them singletons. V lost 4 bases and J 3 bases, leaving 18 bases between the germline ends. CDR1 and CDR2 (germline): SQVTM, ANQGSEA. CDR3 size: 15 residues.

V is TRBV29-1 and J is TRBJ1-2; D is ambiguous. This TCR was recovered from a man aged 30 to 45 in good health. The sequenced material came from blood. The CDR3 spells CSVAVPNAGDYGYTF. The DNA of the CDR3 is TGCAGCGTTGCCGTCCCCAACGCAGGAGACTATGGCTACACCTTC.